The 25 T cell receptor beta chains below were found in one sample sequenced in a study of T-cell reconstitution after alpha-beta-depleted transplantation in children. As it was prepared, the TCRbeta library received unique molecular identifiers. TCRdb ran MiXCR on the PCR reads and lists one entry per CDR3 protein. The table records 670,000 or so distinct CDR3 sequences, 13% of them present only once. The sequenced sample was PBMCs, obtained before TCRalphabeta/CD19-depleted stem cell transplant. Receptor source: a girl under 10 years old with congenital amegakaryocytic thrombocytopenia, due to receive a stem cell transplant.

The chain combines TRBV11-1 with TRBJ1-1; the match to TRBD1 covers 7 bases. The CDR3 runs 18 residues. Germline V lookup: CDR1 SGHAT, CDR2 FQDESV (reference sequence). J was trimmed by 4 bases and V by 5 bases; bases with no gene match: 19. This CDR3 reads CASSPIERTGLVTTEAFF. In nucleotides, the CDR3 is TGTGCCAGCAGCCCTATAGAAAGGACAGGATTGGTGACCACTGAAGCTTTCTTT.

This clonotype showed up just a few times. The genes are TRBV10-2 and TRBJ2-5, with 7 positions matching TRBD1. Per germline, CDR1 WSHSY and CDR2 SAAADI. The CDR3 has 12 amino acids. J lost 4 bases, V lost 8 bases, and 4 bases had no gene match. The CDR3 DNA reads TGCGCCAGCCGGGACAGTTCAGAGACCCAGTACTTC. It specifies CASRDSSETQYF.

The chain is built from TRBV30 and TRBJ2-1; 8 nucleotides match TRBD1. Germline loops: CDR1 GTSNPN, CDR2 SVGIG (reference sequence). The length of the CDR3 is 15 residues. V was clipped by 0 bases and J by 1 base; unmatched bases: 2. The CDR3 DNA follows: TGTGCCTGGAGTGTAGGACAGGGATCCTACAATGAGCAGTTCTTC. It encodes CAWSVGQGSYNEQFF.

This clonotype was seen many times. The chain is built from TRBV29-1 and TRBJ2-5; 7 nucleotides agree with TRBD1. The V gene's germline CDR1 is SQVTM and CDR2 ANQGSEA. The V segment lost 4 bases and the J segment 4 bases; nucleotides outside the gene matches: 12. This CDR3 has 15 amino acids. The DNA of the CDR3 is TGCAGCGTTGTGCCCCAGGGGGTCTTGGGAGAGACCCAGTACTTC. Residues: CSVVPQGVLGETQYF.

This clonotype showed up many times. The chain has TRBV20-1 and TRBJ2-7, with a weak D call TRBD2 (5 bases). The CDR3 contains 14 residues. The germline gives CDR1 DFQATT, CDR2 SNEGSKA (reference sequence). Trimming left V 0 bases short and J 6 bases short, with 15 bases between. The CDR3 loop reads CSARDRRGVFEQYF. The CDR3 nucleotides read TGCAGTGCTAGAGATCGCCGGGGAGTTTTCGAGCAGTACTTC.

The CDR3 DNA sequence: TGTGCCAGCAGTCGACAGGTGGGCGTAGTGGATCAGCCCCAGCATTTT. It codes for CASSRQVGVVDQPQHF. The rearrangement links TRBV12-3 or TRBV12-4 to TRBJ1-5; D possibly corresponds to TRBD1 (6 bases). The CDR3 covers 16 residues. Trimming removed 5 bases at V and 5 bases at J, with 19 bases between.

This clonotype was found many times. The chain links TRBV5-1 to TRBJ2-2; perhaps TRBD1 as D (6 bases). The CDR3 is 15 amino acids. Trimming took off 1 base at V and 3 bases at J, with 10 bases between the two ends. The germline V gene encodes CDR1 SGHRS and CDR2 YFSETQ. CDR3 nucleotide sequence: TGCGCCAGCAGCTTGAGGCAGGGGTACACCGGGGAGCTGTTTTTT. Protein: CASSLRQGYTGELFF. The whole variable domain, remainder taken from reference TRBV5-1 and TRBJ2-2, is KAGVTQTPRYLIKTRGQQVTLSCSPISGHRSVSWYQQTPGQGLQFLFEYFSETQRNKGNFPGRFSGRQFSNSRSEMNVSTLELGDSALYLCASSLRQGYTGELFFGEGSRLTVL.

This chain uses TRBV5-1 with TRBJ2-5; 8 nucleotides agree with TRBD2. The V and J ends lost 4 bases and 0 bases, in that order; junction bases with no gene match: 5. The CDR3 sequence is 15 residues long. The germline CDR1 and CDR2 sequences are SGHRS and YFSETQ. Here the CDR3 DNA reads TGCGCCAGCAGCCCGGGAGGGGCTTACCAAGAGACCCAGTACTTC. Its protein product is CASSPGGAYQETQYF.

The gene calls are TRBV29-1 and TRBJ2-3, with TRBD2 identical over 13 bases. The V gene end was trimmed by 4 bases and the J gene end by 4 bases; junction bases not matched to a gene: 2. This CDR3 contains 14 residues. Germline V CDR1 and CDR2: SQVTM, ANQGSEA. CDR3 nucleotides: TGCAGCGTTGGGACTAGCGGGAGTGCAGATACGCAGTATTTT. Translation: CSVGTSGSADTQYF.

This clonotype was seen once. The genes are TRBV24-1 and TRBJ2-3; D may be TRBD2 (6 bases). The CDR3 has 14 residues. Trimming left V 7 bases short and J 6 bases short, with 16 bases between. CDR1 KGHDR and CDR2 SFDVKD come from the germline V gene. CDR3 region: CATSSHGGLDTQYF. The CDR3 nucleotides read TGTGCCACCAGCTCTCATGGGGGGTTGGATACGCAGTATTTT.

This chain uses TRBV12-3 or TRBV12-4 with TRBJ2-7, with TRBD1 matching 7 bases. The V and J ends lost 6 bases and 6 bases, in that order; junction bases with no gene match: 11. The CDR3 is made up of 14 amino acids. CDR3 residues: CASSPDPGQSEQYF. CDR3 DNA sequence: TGTGCCAGCAGCCCCGACCCGGGACAGTCCGAGCAGTACTTC.

Of note for this clonotype: This could be a read error, since a much larger clone is one nucleotide away. This rearrangement joins TRBV28 to TRBJ2-7, with 8 bases fitting TRBD1. CDR3 length: 15 amino acids. In germline, CDR1 is MDHEN, CDR2 SYDVKM. DNA for the CDR3: TGTGCCAGCAGCATCCCCGGACAGGGACTCTACGAGCCGTACTTC. Amino acid sequence: CASSIPGQGLYEPYF.

Only a few counts were recorded for this clonotype. DNA of the CDR3: TGCAGTGCAGAGGCCTTGGACAGAACCTCCTACGAGCAGTACTTC. It translates to CSAEALDRTSYEQYF. The chain joins TRBV20-1 to TRBJ2-7, with D possibly being TRBD1 (6 bases). The V gene's germline CDR1 is DFQATT and CDR2 SNEGSKA (reference sequence). Trimming removed 6 bases from V and 0 bases from J, with 18 bases in between. This CDR3 has 15 amino acids.

This chain uses TRBV5-5 with TRBJ2-5; D is perhaps TRBD1 (6 bases). Germline V CDR1 and CDR2: SGHKS, YYEKEE (reference sequence). The CDR3 sequence is 15 residues long. Trimming left V 2 bases short and J 1 base short, with 12 bases between. For the CDR3, the DNA is TGTGCCAGCAGCTTTCAGGGGTGGGTCCAAGAGACCCAGTACTTC. It is translated as CASSFQGWVQETQYF.

The sample holds a few counts of this clonotype. The chain recombines TRBV12-3 or TRBV12-4 with TRBJ2-4, with D perhaps TRBD2 (7 bases). Trimming cost V 2 bases and J 1 base, with 21 bases left between them. There are 19 residues in the CDR3. CDR3 region: CASSLPRGGLRGAKNIQYF. Here the CDR3 DNA reads TGTGCCAGCAGTTTACCGAGGGGGGGGCTCCGGGGCGCCAAAAACATTCAGTACTTC.

The table lists this clonotype with many counts. The chain combines TRBV28 with TRBJ1-6; the D gene is possibly TRBD1 (6 bases). The CDR3 is 14 residues long. V lost 3 bases and J lost 16, with 19 bases in between. Germline V lookup: CDR1 MDHEN, CDR2 SYDVKM. This chain's CDR3 is CASSLGQGLDWLHF. CDR3 in DNA: TGTGCCAGCAGTTTGGGCCAGGGGTTAGATTGGCTCCACTTT.

This clonotype was observed at least ten times. The chain couples TRBV10-3 to TRBJ2-1, with D hard to call. This CDR3 is built from 13 residues. Trimming removed 1 base from V and 8 bases from J, with 9 bases in between. Germline values: CDR1 ENHRY, CDR2 SYGVKD. CDR3 coding DNA: TGTGCCATCAGTGAGTTAAACAGAGATGAGCAGTTCTTC. Translating gives CAISELNRDEQFF.

This clonotype came up many times. The V gene is TRBV20-1, the J gene TRBJ2-3, with D hard to call. The CDR3 is 11 residues long. V was trimmed by 6 bases and J by 4 bases, leaving 8 bases between them. Germline-derived CDR1 and CDR2 are DFQATT and SNEGSKA (reference sequence). The CDR3 DNA follows: TGCAGTGCGAATAAAGCAGATACGCAGTATTTT. Translated: CSANKADTQYF.

There are many counts of this clonotype. The V gene is TRBV7-2, the J gene TRBJ2-7; D unclear. V was pared by 0 bases and J by 3 bases, with 15 bases between. The CDR3 is 16 residues long. CDR1 SGHTA and CDR2 FQGNSA come from the germline V gene. As DNA, the CDR3 is TGTGCCAGCAGCTTAGCAAGGGCGGATCGCCTCTACGAGCAGTACTTC. Residues: CASSLARADRLYEQYF.

The J gene is TRBJ2-2, the V gene TRBV27, with 9 bases lining up with TRBD1. After removal of 6 bases from V and 0 bases from J, the junction contained 5 bases not matched to a gene. The CDR3 has 16 residues. CDR1 MNHEY and CDR2 SMNVEV come from the germline V gene (reference sequence). In DNA, the CDR3 is TGTGCCAGCAGAGTACAGGGGGCAACGAACACCGGGGAGCTGTTTTTT. It translates to CASRVQGATNTGELFF.

Remarks on this clonotype: Relative to the germline gene, one junction end is altered; a read error may explain this. The CDR3 reads CSARDSSSGNTIYF. CDR3 sequence (DNA): TGCAGTGCCAGAGACAGCTCCTCTGGAAACACCATATATTTT. This chain joins TRBV20-1 and TRBJ1-3; maybe TRBD1 (5 bases). Germline values: CDR1 DFQATT, CDR2 SNEGSKA (reference sequence). This CDR3 comprises 14 residues.

Ten or more counts support this clonotype. This chain uses TRBV9 with TRBJ2-1; 8 bases match TRBD2. Per the germline V gene, CDR1 is SGDLS and CDR2 is YYNGEE. V lost 0 bases to trimming and J lost 4 bases; unmatched junction nucleotides: 3. CDR3 length: 15 amino acids. Here the CDR3 DNA reads TGTGCCAGCAGCGTAGATTTAGCGGGGTACAATGAGCAGTTCTTC. It is translated as CASSVDLAGYNEQFF.

V is TRBV7-9 and J is TRBJ2-7, with 7 nucleotides matching TRBD2. This CDR3 is built from 15 residues. Germline loops: CDR1 SEHNR, CDR2 FQNEAQ (reference sequence). Trimming removed 3 bases from V and 0 bases from J; junction bases left unmatched: 5. The CDR3 region is CASSLGSGYSYEQYF. CDR3 DNA sequence: TGTGCCAGCAGCTTGGGTAGCGGGTACTCCTACGAGCAGTACTTC.

This clonotype was observed a single time. This could be a read error, since a much larger clone is one nucleotide away. V gene TRBV20-1 combines with J gene TRBJ2-1; possibly TRBD1 for D (6 bases). Germline V lookup: CDR1 DFQATT, CDR2 SNEGSKA (reference sequence). The CDR3 is 13 amino acids. V was pared by 6 bases and J by 6 bases, with 15 bases between. The CDR3 DNA reads as TGCAGTGCGGACAGAGACGGAACCAATGAGCAGTTCTTC. Translating it yields CSADRDGTNEQFF.

This clonotype was seen a single time. A much larger clone is a single base away; this may be a read error. The chain joins TRBV5-6 to TRBJ2-1; a possible D gene is TRBD2 (6 bases). CDR3 length: 15 residues. V was pared by 1 base and J by 4 bases, with 12 bases between. Germline values: CDR1 SGHDT, CDR2 YYEEEE. The CDR3 here is CASSLWLAQYNEQFF. CDR3 DNA: TGTGCCAGCAGCTTGTGGCTAGCGCAATACAATGAGCAGTTCTTC.